Shown below are 32 T cell receptor beta chains from a single sample sequenced in a study of CD8 T cells in ankylosing spondylitis. TCRdb re-derived calls from the 5' RACE reads in MiXCR, one entry per CDR3 protein. The table lists about 280,000 distinct CDR3 sequences, 20% of them singletons. The specimen sequenced was blood, either unsorted or a sorted T cell fraction (not recorded which). The origin of the receptors is a male donor with ankylosing spondylitis or in good health (not recorded which).

This clonotype came up a few times. This sequence joins TRBV7-9 and TRBJ2-3; 9 nucleotides line up with TRBD1. V dropped 5 bases and J dropped 6; count of bases not matched to a gene: 9. CDR1 is SEHNR and CDR2 is FQNEAQ in the germline V gene (reference sequence). The CDR3 is made up of 15 amino acids. CDR3 bases: TGTGCCAGCAGCCCGGGACAGGGTCTCTCTGATACGCAGTATTTT. The encoded protein is CASSPGQGLSDTQYF.

This clonotype came up once. CDR3 sequence (DNA): TGCAGTGCTAGAGATTCTGGGGGCGCGGGGGCCGGGGAGCTGTTTTTT. Translation: CSARDSGGAGAGELFF. V and J are TRBV20-1 and TRBJ2-2; D perhaps matches TRBD2 (7 bases). Trimming left V 0 bases short and J 6 bases short, with 17 bases between. This CDR3 comprises 16 residues. Germline V gene data show CDR1 as DFQATT and CDR2 as SNEGSKA (reference sequence).

V and J are TRBV9 and TRBJ2-2, with D perhaps matching TRBD1 (6 bases). V lost 4 bases, J lost 6 bases, and 10 bases lay in between. CDR1 and CDR2 (germline): SGDLS, YYNGEE. This CDR3 is built from 13 residues. Written as DNA, the CDR3 is TGTGCCAGCAGCCCCGCAGGGGCCGGGGAGCTGTTTTTT. Its translation is CASSPAGAGELFF.

The V gene is TRBV6-1, the J gene TRBJ2-7; no definite D call. This CDR3 contains 14 residues. Germline CDR1 reads MNHNS; CDR2 reads SASEGT. V shed 0 bases and J shed 4 bases, with 10 bases lying between them. The CDR3: CASSEATMRYEQYV. In DNA, the CDR3 is TGTGCCAGCAGTGAAGCAACGATGCGTTACGAGCAGTACGTC.

Many counts were recorded for this clonotype. The V gene is TRBV15, the J gene TRBJ2-2; D might be TRBD1 or TRBD2, each matching 5 bases. The V end was cut by 0 bases, the J end by 4 bases, with 15 bases between. CDR1 and CDR2 from the germline V gene are LNHNV and YYDKDF (reference sequence). The CDR3 totals 17 residues. The CDR3, as DNA: TGTGCCACCAGCAGAGATGGGACGGCCCGGGGCACCGGGGAGCTGTTTTTT. Protein: CATSRDGTARGTGELFF.

This clonotype has a count of ten or more. CDR3 nucleotide sequence: TGCGCCAGCAGCTTAACGGGACCATTTGGGGAGCAGTACGTC. Protein product: CASSLTGPFGEQYV. The rearrangement joins TRBV5-1 to TRBJ2-7; either TRBD1 or TRBD2 may supply D (5 bases each). The CDR3 runs 14 residues. Germline loops: CDR1 SGHRS, CDR2 YFSETQ. Trimming stripped 2 bases from V and 7 bases from J, with 16 bases between.

This clonotype turned up a few times. The rearrangement joins TRBV12-3 or TRBV12-4 to TRBJ2-3; 7 bases are shared with TRBD1. The CDR3 length is 16 residues. V trimming: 5 bases; J trimming: 1 base; junction bases outside the gene matches: 9. CDR3 bases: TGTGCCAGCAGTCAACGCAGGGGGACAGGCACAGATACGCAGTATTTT. Encoded protein: CASSQRRGTGTDTQYF.

CDR3 nucleotides: TGCAGTGCTAGAGAAACAGGGGGTGAAAAACTGTTTTTT. This sequence encodes CSARETGGEKLFF. J is TRBJ1-4 and V is TRBV20-1; 8 positions match TRBD1. V lost 0 bases to trimming and J lost 7 bases; unmatched junction nucleotides: 1. The CDR3 length is 13 residues. CDR1 is DFQATT, CDR2 SNEGSKA, per germline (reference sequence).

In this sample, this clonotype turned up a few times. The chain recombines TRBV27 with TRBJ2-3; D is possibly TRBD2 (5 bases). This CDR3 spans 15 amino acids. CDR1 and CDR2 from the germline V gene are MNHEY and SMNVEV (reference sequence). The ends were cut back, 1 base at V and 5 bases at J, with 13 bases in the middle. The CDR3 nucleotides read TGTGCCAGCAGTTTATTAGGGCAGGCGGGAGATACGCAGTATTTT. Translating gives CASSLLGQAGDTQYF.

This clonotype was seen a few times. This sequence joins TRBV9 and TRBJ2-1, with 14 positions matching TRBD2. The CDR3 totals 18 residues. The junction had 7 bases not matched to a gene; V was cut back by 4 bases and J by 1 base. In germline, CDR1 is SGDLS, CDR2 YYNGEE. DNA for the CDR3: TGTGCCAGCAGCTTACGCCGGACTAGCGGGGGGTCCTACAATGAGCAGTTCTTC. Its translation is CASSLRRTSGGSYNEQFF.

This clonotype has ten or more counts. V gene TRBV12-3 or TRBV12-4 combines with J gene TRBJ1-5; D ambiguous. The V end lost 0 bases, the J end lost 7 bases, and 4 bases lay between the germline ends. The CDR3 is 12 residues long. As DNA, the CDR3 is TGTGCCAGCAGTTTAGCGGGGCAGCCCCAGCATTTT. Residues: CASSLAGQPQHF.

J is TRBJ2-1 and V is TRBV11-1, with no clear D. Per germline, CDR1 SGHAT and CDR2 FQDESV (reference sequence). V lost 6 bases and J 1 base, leaving 19 bases between the germline ends. This CDR3 is 17 amino acids long. CDR3 in DNA: TGTGCCAGCAGTCGCATGCTGCTTGGTACATCCTACAATGAGCAGTTCTTC. Translating gives CASSRMLLGTSYNEQFF.

The V gene is TRBV7-8, the J gene TRBJ2-2, with D possibly being TRBD1 or TRBD2 (5 bases each). Germline V CDR1 and CDR2: SGHVS, FQNEAQ. Trimming left V 0 bases short and J 0 bases short, with 20 bases between. This CDR3 contains 20 residues. The DNA of the CDR3 is TGTGCCAGCAGCTTAGCGACTACGACAACGGCAGGGTCGAACACCGGGGAGCTGTTTTTT. As protein: CASSLATTTTAGSNTGELFF.

There are many counts of this clonotype. The gene calls are TRBV6-5 and TRBJ2-1; D gene uncertain. CDR3 length equals 14 residues. CDR1 MNHEY and CDR2 SVGAGI come from the germline V gene. V was cut by 4 bases and J by 3 bases, with 10 bases left in between. The CDR3 DNA reads as TGTGCCAGCAGTTCCCAAACAGACTACAATGAGCAGTTCTTC. As protein: CASSSQTDYNEQFF.

Notes on this clonotype: Its ends do not fully match the called genes, so a read error is possible. This chain links TRBV12-3 or TRBV12-4 with TRBJ2-2; weak D call: TRBD2 (5 bases). This CDR3 has 14 amino acids. CDR3 nucleotides: TGTGCCAGCAGTTTTTGGGGAAACACCGGGGAGCCGTTTTTT. Its translation: CASSFWGNTGEPFF.

This sequence joins TRBV5-1 and TRBJ2-2, with 10 nucleotides matching TRBD2. CDR3 length: 17 amino acids. The trim removed 1 base at V and 4 bases at J, leaving 7 bases unmatched. Germline CDR1 reads SGHRS; CDR2 reads YFSETQ. CDR3 coding DNA: TGCGCCAGCAGCTTGTACGGTACTAGCGGGACCACCGGGGAGCTGTTTTTT. This sequence encodes CASSLYGTSGTTGELFF.

This clonotype showed up many times. The chain recombines TRBV20-1 with TRBJ1-1, with D possibly being TRBD1 (5 bases). Germline V lookup: CDR1 DFQATT, CDR2 SNEGSKA (reference sequence). This CDR3 is built from 12 residues. The V end was cut by 6 bases, the J end by 3 bases, with 11 bases between. DNA for the CDR3: TGCAGTGCCATACAGGTATACACTGAAGCTTTCTTT. Amino acid sequence: CSAIQVYTEAFF.

The V and J genes are TRBV10-3 and TRBJ2-7, with D perhaps TRBD2 (6 bases). Germline assignment: CDR1 ENHRY and CDR2 SYGVKD. This CDR3 is built from 13 residues. V lost 2 bases, J lost 11 bases, and 16 bases lay in between. CDR3 amino acids: CAISETGEGSEYV. The DNA for the CDR3 is TGTGCCATCAGTGAGACGGGGGAAGGGTCCGAGTACGTC.

This chain links TRBV20-1 with TRBJ1-5; tentatively, D is TRBD1 (6 bases). CDR1 is DFQATT, CDR2 SNEGSKA, per germline (reference sequence). The CDR3 is made up of 16 amino acids. The V and J ends lost 0 bases and 3 bases respectively, with 15 bases between them. This CDR3 reads CSAREDSFWNNQPQHF. CDR3 sequence (DNA): TGCAGTGCTAGAGAGGACAGCTTTTGGAACAATCAGCCCCAGCATTTT.

This clonotype was found many times. The chain has TRBV9 and TRBJ1-4; D is unclear. Trimming left V 2 bases short and J 0 bases short, with 5 bases between. CDR1 and CDR2 (germline): SGDLS, YYNGEE. The CDR3 covers 14 residues. The CDR3: CASSVSPTNEKLFF. The CDR3 region has the DNA TGTGCCAGCAGCGTGTCCCCAACTAATGAAAAACTGTTTTTT.

The genes are TRBV20-1 and TRBJ2-2; a weak D match, TRBD1 (6 bases). CDR1 and CDR2 from the germline V gene are DFQATT and SNEGSKA (reference sequence). The length of the CDR3 is 16 residues. The V end was cut by 5 bases, the J end by 3 bases, with 19 bases between. The CDR3 loop is CSAHRDNQVHTGELFF. The CDR3 bases are TGCAGTGCTCACCGGGACAACCAAGTCCACACCGGGGAGCTGTTTTTT.

The rearrangement links TRBV7-9 to TRBJ1-1, with a tentative D call TRBD1 (5 bases). The CDR3 spans 16 residues. Per the germline V gene, CDR1 is SEHNR and CDR2 is FQNEAQ (reference sequence). V was clipped by 5 bases and J by 2 bases, with 18 bases between them. For the CDR3, the DNA is TGTGCCAGCAGCCCTTCCGGGGGGAACCGCAACACTGAAGCTTTCTTT. Protein: CASSPSGGNRNTEAFF.

This clonotype was recorded many times. V is TRBV12-3 or TRBV12-4 and J is TRBJ1-1, with 7 positions matching TRBD1. The CDR3 contains 13 residues. V lost 2 bases, J lost 6 bases, and 3 bases stayed unmatched. CDR3: CASSLRQGAEAFF. The CDR3 bases are TGTGCCAGCAGTTTAAGACAGGGCGCTGAAGCTTTCTTT.

The V gene is TRBV24-1, the J gene TRBJ2-5; D might be TRBD1 (6 bases). The germline V and J ends were trimmed by 3 bases and 5 bases, with 12 bases remaining between them. The CDR3 extends over 14 amino acids. Germline V gene lookup returns CDR1 KGHDR and CDR2 SFDVKD. The CDR3 is CATSDPRGGETQYF. CDR3 in DNA: TGTGCCACCAGTGATCCCAGGGGTGGTGAGACCCAGTACTTC.

The V and J genes are TRBV10-3 and TRBJ2-1; the D is unclear. The CDR3 has 15 amino acids. V was trimmed by 6 bases and J by 5 bases, leaving 17 bases between them. The germline V gene has CDR1 ENHRY and CDR2 SYGVKD. The chain's CDR3 is CAIRGSQPQNNEQFF. The CDR3 region has the DNA TGTGCCATCAGGGGTTCCCAACCCCAAAACAATGAGCAGTTCTTC.

The chain recombines TRBV12-3 or TRBV12-4 with TRBJ1-2; D unresolved. The CDR3 runs to 14 residues. V was shortened by 0 bases and J by 4 bases, with 9 bases between the two germline ends. CDR3 sequence: CASSLAPGIYGYTF. In DNA form, the CDR3 reads TGTGCCAGCAGTTTAGCGCCAGGAATCTATGGCTACACCTTC.

The table lists this clonotype with a few counts. The rearrangement uses TRBV5-1 and TRBJ2-7; D uncertain. V lost 3 bases, J lost 1 base, and 5 bases lay in between. CDR1 and CDR2 from the germline V gene are SGHRS and YFSETQ. The CDR3 has 12 residues. The DNA for the CDR3 is TGCGCCAGCAGCTCCTATTCCTACGAGCAGTACGTC. This translates into CASSSYSYEQYV.

This clonotype has more than one count but fewer than ten. CDR3 region: CSARVGDHGYTF. The CDR3 DNA reads as TGCAGTGCTAGGGTAGGGGACCATGGCTACACCTTC. The J gene is TRBJ1-2, the V gene TRBV20-1, with D possibly TRBD1 on 5 matching bases. The CDR3 is 12 amino acids. In germline, CDR1 is DFQATT, CDR2 SNEGSKA (reference sequence). Between the trimmed V and J ends, which lost 3 bases and 6 bases, there was a span of 11 bases.

The table lists this clonotype with many counts. This chain joins TRBV20-1 and TRBJ1-5; TRBD1 matches at 9 bases. The CDR3 is 14 residues long. J lost 6 bases, V lost 5 bases, and 8 bases had no gene match. Germline CDR1 DFQATT, CDR2 SNEGSKA (reference sequence). For the CDR3, the DNA is TGCAGTGCTTGGGGACAGGGAGGGAGTCAGCCCCAGCATTTT. Amino acids: CSAWGQGGSQPQHF.

The chain links TRBV6-1 to TRBJ1-2; maybe TRBD1 (6 bases). The CDR3 consists of 13 residues. V dropped 5 bases and J dropped 1 base, with 8 bases sitting between them. Per germline, CDR1 MNHNS and CDR2 SASEGT. The CDR3 here is CASSTGINYGYTF. The DNA of the CDR3 is TGTGCCAGCAGTACAGGGATTAACTATGGCTACACCTTC.

This clonotype was seen a few times. The V and J genes are TRBV5-6 and TRBJ2-1, with D maybe TRBD2 (5 bases). The V end was cut by 0 bases, the J end by 1 base, with 11 bases between. The CDR3 has 16 residues. Germline V gene lookup returns CDR1 SGHDT and CDR2 YYEEEE. DNA for the CDR3: TGTGCCAGCAGCTTGGGCACTAGTATTTCCTACAATGAGCAGTTCTTC. It is translated as CASSLGTSISYNEQFF.

In its sample, this clonotype was seen many times. The V call is TRBV20-1, the J call TRBJ1-2, with D perhaps TRBD1 (5 bases). The CDR3 runs to 13 residues. V gave up 6 bases and J gave up 5 bases, with 16 bases separating them. Germline V gene lookup returns CDR1 DFQATT and CDR2 SNEGSKA (reference sequence). CDR3 nucleotides: TGCAGTGCCACCCCACCGGGACTTTATGGCTACACCTTC. This encodes CSATPPGLYGYTF.